This TCR beta chain originates from a study of cytomegalovirus exposure and HLA in healthy donors. About this clone: Its antigen remains unknown.

PCR involved 60 Vbeta and 13 Jbeta primers. Original methodology: Later, tens of millions of unique TCR beta chains were counted in an analysis, and roughly 11 million of them were shared. This table comes from immunoSEQ multiplex PCR, and its TCRdb copy is limited to in-frame clones, with some not included. V, J and clone size are those of that table, while D and trimming were read from the DNA. The sample has 150,000 to 200,000 clones; around 90% are singletons. General study points: According to a later analysis, most TCR beta chains associated with CMV appeared HLA-restricted. Common viral pathogens seemed to be connected with several of the most significant clusters, according to a later analysis.

Germline CDR1 is MNHEY and CDR2 is SMNVEV (reference sequence). V lost 0 bases, J lost 7 bases, and 7 bases stayed unmatched. The CDR3 totals 16 residues. This clonotype was sampled from a boy between 2 and 10 years old in good health and CMV-seronegative. The chain joins TRBV27 to TRBJ2-1, with 9 bases lining up with TRBD2. The sequenced material came from PBMCs. CDR3 in DNA: TGTGCCAGCAGTTTATCGGTAGTCAGCGGGAGGAATGAGCAGTTCTTC. Translating gives CASSLSVVSGRNEQFF.